Listed below are T cell receptor beta chains from one sample, sequenced in a study of T cells in tumors after PD-1 blockade. Sequencing was performed with immunoSEQ multiplex PCR; in TCRdb, only in-frame clones are kept and a portion is missing. Here the sample spans some 4,800 clones, approximately 63% being singletons. Sequenced here: tumor tissue, sampled after anti-PD-1 treatment. The source of these receptors is a human donor with basal cell carcinoma. Each CDR3 is given with its conserved first and last residue. The order of the fields is clone size, D gene, V gene, CDR3 length, J gene, CDR3 protein, CDR3 DNA. The D gene is left open where the match is weak. Size is stated for part of the rows, as once, few or many counts, or as a class when the clone is expanded.

clone size: medium-sized
D gene: TRBD1
V gene: TRBV19
CDR3 length: 16
J gene: TRBJ1-5
CDR3 protein: CASSTRQGAIPQPQHF
CDR3 DNA: TGTGCCAGTAGTACCCGACAGGGGGCGATTCCTCAGCCCCAGCATTTT

clone size: NA
D gene: NA
V gene: TRBV5-1
CDR3 length: 14
J gene: TRBJ1-1
CDR3 protein: CASRPDGRDTEAFF
CDR3 DNA: TGCGCCAGCAGACCGGACGGGAGAGATACTGAAGCTTTCTTT

clone size: few
D gene: TRBD1
V gene: TRBV20-1
CDR3 length: 14
J gene: TRBJ1-2
CDR3 protein: CSASDRGQTDGYTF
CDR3 DNA: TGCAGTGCTAGTGACAGGGGGCAGACGGATGGCTACACCTTC

clone size: once
D gene: NA
V gene: TRBV19
CDR3 length: 11
J gene: TRBJ1-1
CDR3 protein: CASMKNTEAFF
CDR3 DNA: TGTGCCAGTATGAAGAACACTGAAGCTTTCTTT

clone size: once
D gene: NA
V gene: TRBV28
CDR3 length: 17
J gene: TRBJ1-6
CDR3 protein: CASRAGWRSFYNSPLHF
CDR3 DNA: TGTGCCAGCAGGGCAGGGTGGCGATCGTTCTATAATTCACCCCTCCACTTT

clone size: NA
D gene: TRBD1
V gene: TRBV7-9
CDR3 length: 14
J gene: TRBJ1-2
CDR3 protein: CASSSGTGVHGYTF
CDR3 DNA: TGTGCCAGCAGCTCCGGGACAGGGGTTCATGGCTACACCTTC

clone size: few
D gene: TRBD2
V gene: TRBV4-3
CDR3 length: 12
J gene: TRBJ2-7
CDR3 protein: CASSLGGGEQYF
CDR3 DNA: TGCGCCAGCAGCCTCGGGGGGGGCGAGCAGTACTTC

clone size: NA
D gene: NA
V gene: TRBV7-9
CDR3 length: 14
J gene: TRBJ1-6
CDR3 protein: CASSLGTESSPLHF
CDR3 DNA: TGTGCCAGCAGCTTAGGGACGGAAAGTTCACCCCTCCACTTT

clone size: NA
D gene: NA
V gene: TRBV7-8
CDR3 length: 12
J gene: TRBJ2-3
CDR3 protein: CASSLGLDTQYF
CDR3 DNA: TGTGCCAGCAGCTTAGGGTTAGATACGCAGTATTTT

clone size: NA
D gene: NA
V gene: TRBV12-1
CDR3 length: 15
J gene: TRBJ2-7
CDR3 protein: CASSPGPDREYEQYF
CDR3 DNA: TGTGCCAGCAGCCCCGGGCCCGACAGGGAGTACGAGCAGTACTTC

clone size: NA
D gene: TRBD2
V gene: TRBV5-1
CDR3 length: 17
J gene: TRBJ2-5
CDR3 protein: CASTLGLAGGSGETQYF
CDR3 DNA: TGCGCCAGCACCCTGGGACTAGCGGGAGGTAGCGGGGAGACCCAGTACTTC

clone size: NA
D gene: TRBD2
V gene: TRBV10-1
CDR3 length: 14
J gene: TRBJ2-1
CDR3 protein: CASSEGLAGAVKFF
CDR3 DNA: TGCGCCAGCAGTGAAGGACTAGCGGGAGCAGTAAAGTTCTTC

clone size: medium-sized
D gene: TRBD2
V gene: TRBV6-5
CDR3 length: 14
J gene: TRBJ2-7
CDR3 protein: CASIPGGTLYEQYF
CDR3 DNA: TGTGCCAGCATCCCCGGGGGGACGCTTTACGAGCAGTACTTC

clone size: few
D gene: TRBD1
V gene: TRBV4-3
CDR3 length: 18
J gene: TRBJ2-6
CDR3 protein: CASSQDLQGASGANVLTF
CDR3 DNA: TGCGCCAGCAGCCAAGACCTTCAGGGGGCGTCTGGGGCCAACGTCCTGACTTTC

clone size: few
D gene: TRBD2
V gene: TRBV5-1
CDR3 length: 15
J gene: TRBJ2-1
CDR3 protein: CASSLGLAGGNEQFF
CDR3 DNA: TGCGCCAGCAGCTTGGGACTAGCGGGGGGCAATGAGCAGTTCTTC

clone size: NA
D gene: NA
V gene: TRBV2
CDR3 length: 12
J gene: TRBJ2-1
CDR3 protein: CASSEDLGEQFF
CDR3 DNA: TGTGCCAGCAGTGAGGACCTGGGTGAGCAGTTCTTC

clone size: NA
D gene: TRBD1
V gene: TRBV5-4
CDR3 length: 12
J gene: TRBJ1-2
CDR3 protein: CASSPGQTFGTF
CDR3 DNA: TGTGCCAGCAGCCCGGGACAGACCTTTGGCACCTTC